These 20 T cell receptor beta chains came from one sample sequenced in a study of blood T cell repertoires in COVID-19. Clones were read by immunoSEQ multiplex PCR, and TCRdb kept only the in-frame ones, dropping some. This table holds 650,000 to 800,000 clones, around 89% found once. Sequences were obtained from peripheral blood. These receptors came from a woman aged 18-35 years with acute or convalescent COVID-19.

J is TRBJ2-1 and V is TRBV9; 8 nucleotides line up with TRBD2. Germline V gene data show CDR1 as SGDLS and CDR2 as YYNGEE. V was clipped by 0 bases and J by 9 bases; unmatched bases: 11. The CDR3 length is 16 residues. The CDR3 DNA sequence: TGTGCCAGCAGCGTAGCCTCACGGGGGGGCCAGGGTGAGCAGTTCTTC. This codes for CASSVASRGGQGEQFF. The entire variable domain, with the rest obtained from reference TRBV9 and TRBJ2-1, is as follows: DSGVTQTPKHLITATGQRVTLRCSPRSGDLSVYWYQQSLDQGLQFLIQYYNGEERAKGNILERFSAQQFPDLHSELNLSSLELGDSALYFCASSVASRGGQGEQFFGPGTRLTVL.

This chain connects TRBV10-3 to TRBJ2-5; 9 nucleotides agree with TRBD2. Per germline, CDR1 ENHRY and CDR2 SYGVKD. V was clipped by 6 bases and J by 3 bases; unmatched bases: 17. The CDR3 has 18 residues. DNA of the CDR3: TGTGCCATCAGCCAACGCTCCCAGGGCGGGGGGGCCAAAGAGACCCAGTACTTC. Its protein is CAISQRSQGGGAKETQYF.

The chain uses TRBV5-1 and TRBJ1-1, with TRBD1 as a possible D gene (5 bases). The CDR3 has 17 amino acids. With 2 bases removed from V and 5 bases from J, the gap between germline ends came to 22 bases. Germline loops: CDR1 SGHRS, CDR2 YFSETQ. Here the CDR3 DNA reads TGCGCCAGCAGCTTAGGGGCTCTAACCGGCGGGGATACTGAAGCTTTCTTT. Amino acids: CASSLGALTGGDTEAFF.

The V and J genes are TRBV4-1 and TRBJ1-2; maybe TRBD1 (6 bases). V lost 2 bases and J lost 3, with 10 bases in between. The germline gives CDR1 MGHRA, CDR2 YSYEKL. This CDR3 has 14 residues. The CDR3 here is CASSQIAGDYGYTF. CDR3 nucleotides: TGCGCCAGCAGCCAAATCGCAGGGGACTATGGCTACACCTTC.

The CDR3 sequence is CASSQNPRTGESGGYTF. CDR3 bases: TGTGCCAGTAGTCAAAACCCCCGGACAGGGGAGTCTGGTGGCTACACCTTC. The V call is TRBV19, the J call TRBJ1-2, with 9 bases that match TRBD1. The trim removed 5 bases at V and 7 bases at J, leaving 17 bases unmatched. Germline CDR1 reads LNHDA; CDR2 reads SQIVND (reference sequence). The CDR3 runs 17 residues.

CDR3 coding DNA: TGTGCCAGCAGCTCGACAGGGAACCCTGCTACCGAGCAGTACTTC. As protein: CASSSTGNPATEQYF. The chain carries TRBV7-3 and TRBJ2-7, with 7 bases lining up with TRBD1. Germline loops: CDR1 SGHTA, CDR2 FQGTGA. The V segment lost 4 bases and the J segment 6 bases; nucleotides outside the gene matches: 12. The CDR3 runs 15 residues.

V usage is TRBV6-5 and J usage is TRBJ2-2, with D perhaps TRBD1 (6 bases). The germline V gene has CDR1 MNHEY and CDR2 SVGAGI. The V gene lost 7 bases and the J gene lost 7 bases, with 19 bases spanning the gap. This CDR3 region has 15 residues. The DNA of the CDR3 is TGTGCCAGCATCCATAATCTACAGGGATACGGGGAGCTGTTTTTT. Translation: CASIHNLQGYGELFF.

This chain uses TRBV6-6 with TRBJ2-7; possible D gene TRBD1, 5 bases. Germline CDR1 and CDR2: MNHNY and SVGAGI (reference sequence). The CDR3 is made up of 14 amino acids. Trimming took off 6 bases at V and 3 bases at J, with 15 bases between the two ends. The CDR3 bases are TGTGCCAGCAGAGATTATGGGGCCCACTACGAGCAGTACTTC. As protein: CASRDYGAHYEQYF.

V usage is TRBV4-3 and J usage is TRBJ2-3, with D possibly TRBD2 on 7 matching bases. The CDR3 is 16 residues long. Between the trimmed V and J ends, which lost 1 base and 4 bases, there was a span of 15 bases. Germline V gene data show CDR1 as LGHNA and CDR2 as YSLEER. CDR3 sequence (DNA): TGCGCCAGCAGCCAAGCGACGGCGGGGGCCTCAGATACGCAGTATTTT. Translated, it gives CASSQATAGASDTQYF.

The V call is TRBV19, the J call TRBJ1-2; 7 nucleotides line up with TRBD1. CDR1 and CDR2 from the germline V gene are LNHDA and SQIVND (reference sequence). The ends lost 7 bases at V and 5 bases at J; junction bases unmatched: 7. The CDR3 spans 13 residues. As DNA, the CDR3 is TGTGCCAGTATGGGACAGCTTTCTTATGGCTACACCTTC. Protein: CASMGQLSYGYTF. Full variable domain (rest looked up from reference TRBV19 and TRBJ1-2): DGGITQSPKYLFRKEGQNVTLSCEQNLNHDAMYWYRQDPGQGLRLIYYSQIVNDFQKGDIAEGYSVSREKKESFPLTVTSAQKNPTAFYLCASMGQLSYGYTFGSGTRLTVV.

The chain links TRBV2 to TRBJ2-1; 13 nucleotides match TRBD2. V gave up 3 bases and J gave up 7 bases; unmatched junction bases: 3. The CDR3 has 15 amino acids. Germline values: CDR1 SNHLY, CDR2 FYNNEI. Here the CDR3 DNA reads TGTGCCAGCAGTGAGGTGACTAGCGGGGGGAATGAGCAGTTCTTC. This sequence encodes CASSEVTSGGNEQFF. The variable domain in full, with the rest retrieved from reference TRBV2 and TRBJ2-1, is EPEVTQTPSHQVTQMGQEVILRCVPISNHLYFYWYRQILGQKVEFLVSFYNNEISEKSEIFDDQFSVERPDGSNFTLKIRSTKLEDSAMYFCASSEVTSGGNEQFFGPGTRLTVL.

This clone is a singleton in its sample. The chain carries TRBV18 and TRBJ2-3; maybe TRBD2 (6 bases). Trimming took off 3 bases at V and 6 bases at J, with 13 bases between the two ends. The CDR3 has 14 residues. Germline V gives CDR1 KGHSH, CDR2 LQKENI. The CDR3 nucleotides read TGTGCCAGCTCACCGGGACTTCCCCCTGATACGCAGTATTTT. It encodes CASSPGLPPDTQYF.

The CDR3 sequence is CASSLEAGGGETQYF. CDR3 sequence (DNA): TGTGCCAGCAGCTTGGAAGCTGGGGGAGGGGAGACCCAGTACTTC. This chain uses TRBV5-6 with TRBJ2-5; 7 bases map to TRBD2. Per germline, CDR1 SGHDT and CDR2 YYEEEE. CDR3 size: 15 residues. The trim removed 0 bases at V and 5 bases at J, leaving 7 bases unmatched.

This rearrangement joins TRBV5-6 to TRBJ1-2, with TRBD1 matching 7 bases. Unmatched junction bases numbered 3, after V lost 4 bases and J lost 3 bases. Germline values: CDR1 SGHDT, CDR2 YYEEEE. The CDR3 runs to 13 residues. The CDR3 reads CASSGTGDYGYTF. CDR3 sequence (DNA): TGTGCCAGCAGCGGAACAGGGGACTATGGCTACACCTTC.

A single count supports this clone. The rearrangement joins TRBV27 to TRBJ1-2; 8 positions match TRBD1. The CDR3 has 16 amino acids. V lost 6 bases, J lost 8 bases, and 17 bases stayed unmatched. CDR1 and CDR2 (germline): MNHEY, SMNVEV (reference sequence). Written as DNA, the CDR3 is TGTGCCAGCAGCCTGGCGATAGGGCAGGGGGCTAACGGCTACACCTTC. It is translated as CASSLAIGQGANGYTF.

Regarding this clone: Other nucleotide sequences from this sample produce the same CDR3. The chain has TRBV20-1 and TRBJ2-3; tentative D call: TRBD1 (5 bases). Germline-derived CDR1 and CDR2 are DFQATT and SNEGSKA (reference sequence). Trimming left V 3 bases short and J 0 bases short, with 10 bases between. CDR3 length equals 14 residues. DNA for the CDR3: TGCAGTGCTAGTGGGCAGGGTAGCACAGATACGCAGTATTTT. It translates to CSASGQGSTDTQYF.

V and J are TRBV9 and TRBJ2-2; D remains ambiguous. The CDR3 has 12 residues. Germline CDR1 reads SGDLS; CDR2 reads YYNGEE. The V end lost 2 bases, the J end lost 6 bases, and 5 bases lay between the germline ends. The CDR3 is CASSVDSGELFF. The DNA of the CDR3 is TGTGCCAGCAGCGTCGACTCCGGGGAGCTGTTTTTT. Drawing the rest from reference TRBV9 and TRBJ2-2, the complete variable domain is DSGVTQTPKHLITATGQRVTLRCSPRSGDLSVYWYQQSLDQGLQFLIQYYNGEERAKGNILERFSAQQFPDLHSELNLSSLELGDSALYFCASSVDSGELFFGEGSRLTVL.

The chain links TRBV4-1 to TRBJ1-6; tentative D call: TRBD1 (6 bases). Germline V gene lookup returns CDR1 MGHRA and CDR2 YSYEKL. The CDR3 has 19 residues. Trimming pared 4 bases from V and 2 bases from J, leaving 21 bases between. CDR3 DNA sequence: TGCGCCAGCAGCCTACTAAACCCACAGGGAGGGGCCTATAATTCACCCCTCCACTTT. Translating it yields CASSLLNPQGGAYNSPLHF.

The chain has TRBV2 and TRBJ1-5, with a possible D match to TRBD1 (6 bases). Germline CDR1 SNHLY, CDR2 FYNNEI. Deletions cut 1 base from V and 7 bases from J, with 14 bases between. This CDR3 has 15 residues. The CDR3 sequence is CASSEDRVIGQPQHF. DNA for the CDR3: TGTGCCAGCAGTGAAGACAGGGTTATAGGACAGCCCCAGCATTTT. The full variable domain, in which reference TRBV2 and TRBJ1-5 provide the parts outside the CDR3, is EPEVTQTPSHQVTQMGQEVILRCVPISNHLYFYWYRQILGQKVEFLVSFYNNEISEKSEIFDDQFSVERPDGSNFTLKIRSTKLEDSAMYFCASSEDRVIGQPQHFGDGTRLSIL.

This CDR3 is CSVPNAGELFF. The CDR3, as DNA: TGCAGCGTCCCCAATGCCGGGGAGCTGTTTTTT. V is TRBV29-1 and J is TRBJ2-2; D call uncertain. V lost 6 bases to trimming and J lost 6 bases, with 8 bases between them. The germline gives CDR1 SQVTM, CDR2 ANQGSEA. The CDR3 runs 11 residues.